The sequence of this TCR beta chain was determined in a study of radiotherapy plus CTLA-4 blockade in lung cancer. Study results and caveats: The best predictor of response was reported to be early blood T cell clone dynamics, with interferon-beta. Radiotherapy plus ipilimumab was followed by expansion in blood of tumor-derived TCR clones.

TCRdb's table, derived via immunoSEQ multiplex PCR, lists solely in-frame clones and lacks some. Of over 60,000 clones detected, around nine tenths appear once; the ten largest clones hold around 0.8%. In regard to this clone: Its antigen remains unidentified.

Germline V gives CDR1 MNHEY, CDR2 SVGAGI. V lost 0 bases to trimming and J lost 0 bases, with 8 bases between them. There are 15 residues in the CDR3. V usage is TRBV6-5 and J usage is TRBJ1-1; perhaps TRBD1 as D (5 bases). Sequenced here: peripheral blood, sampled from a patient treated with radiotherapy plus ipilimumab. The receptor's source is a human donor with non-small cell lung cancer who had stable disease on radiotherapy plus ipilimumab. The CDR3 nucleotides are TGTGCCAGCAGTTACTCGGGCAGGGTGAACACTGAAGCTTTCTTT. Protein: CASSYSGRVNTEAFF.